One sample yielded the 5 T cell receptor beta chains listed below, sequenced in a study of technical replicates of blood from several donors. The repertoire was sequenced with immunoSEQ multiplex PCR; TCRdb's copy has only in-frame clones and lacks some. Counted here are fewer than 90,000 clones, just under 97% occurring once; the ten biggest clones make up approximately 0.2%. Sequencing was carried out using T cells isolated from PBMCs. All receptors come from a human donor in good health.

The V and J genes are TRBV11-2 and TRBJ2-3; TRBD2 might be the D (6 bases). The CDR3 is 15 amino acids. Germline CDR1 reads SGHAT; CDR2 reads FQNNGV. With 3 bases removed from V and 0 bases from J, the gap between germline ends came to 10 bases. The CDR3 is CASSFGRFSTDTQYF. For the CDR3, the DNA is TGTGCCAGCAGCTTTGGGAGGTTTAGCACAGATACGCAGTATTTT.

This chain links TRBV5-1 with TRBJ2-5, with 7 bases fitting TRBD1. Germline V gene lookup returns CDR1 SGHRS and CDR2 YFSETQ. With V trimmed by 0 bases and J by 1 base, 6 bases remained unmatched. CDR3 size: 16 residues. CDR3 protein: CASSLAGQPPQETQYF. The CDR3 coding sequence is TGCGCCAGCAGCTTGGCGGGACAGCCCCCCCAAGAGACCCAGTACTTC.

CDR3 loop: CASHGEVHEQYF. The CDR3 bases are TGCGCCAGTCATGGGGAGGTACACGAGCAGTACTTC. The chain recombines TRBV5-1 with TRBJ2-7; D possibly corresponds to TRBD2 (6 bases). Trimming removed 8 bases at V and 5 bases at J, with 14 bases between. CDR3 length equals 12 residues. Germline assignment: CDR1 SGHRS and CDR2 YFSETQ.

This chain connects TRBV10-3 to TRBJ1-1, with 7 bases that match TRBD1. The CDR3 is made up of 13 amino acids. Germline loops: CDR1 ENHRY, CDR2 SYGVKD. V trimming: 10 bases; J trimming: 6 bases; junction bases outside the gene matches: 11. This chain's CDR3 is CATTGLALAEAFF. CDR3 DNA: TGTGCCACGACAGGGTTAGCTTTAGCTGAAGCTTTCTTT.

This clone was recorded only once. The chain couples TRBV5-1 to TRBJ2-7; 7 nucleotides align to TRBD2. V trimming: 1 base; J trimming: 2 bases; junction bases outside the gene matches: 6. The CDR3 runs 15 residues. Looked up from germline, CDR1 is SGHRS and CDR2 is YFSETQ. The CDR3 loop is CASSLIGGGPYEQYF. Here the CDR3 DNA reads TGCGCCAGCAGCTTGATCGGGGGAGGGCCCTACGAGCAGTACTTC.